This T cell receptor (beta chain) was captured by sequencing in a study of cytotoxic CD8 clonotypes in ibrutinib-treated CLL. The authors obtained about 1.9 micrograms of genomic DNA from cryopreserved PBMCs for TCR beta libraries. V lost 4 bases and J 0 bases, leaving 13 bases between the germline ends. This CDR3 has 16 amino acids. Germline V gene lookup returns CDR1 SNHLY and CDR2 FYNNEI. The study, taken as a whole, reports: Starting clonality was above that of age-matched healthy donors and tracked circulating CD8+ T-cell counts. Under treatment, the uncommon public clonotypes either contracted or remained stable.

TCRdb's copy holds only in-frame clones and misses some; the assay was immunoSEQ multiplex PCR. The sample carries tens of thousands of clones, about nine tenths recorded once. As concerns this clone: The antigen remains unidentified.

This sequence was found in a human donor with chronic lymphocytic leukemia. The material was PBMCs, obtained after 12 months of ibrutinib treatment. The chain links TRBV2 to TRBJ1-5; unclear D gene. CDR3 amino acids: CASSGGTTNSNQPQHF. CDR3 in DNA: TGTGCCAGCAGTGGTGGCACGACAAATAGCAATCAGCCCCAGCATTTT.